The 22 T cell receptor beta chains listed next were all sequenced from one sample in a study of tumor-infiltrating lymphocytes in primary liver carcinoma. RNA isolated from unsorted whole blood supplied the blood RNA, with germline DNA also extracted. cDNA specific to TCR beta was made from around 470 ng of total RNA, with a constant-region primer employed for priming. Each TCR beta library was derived from three nested multiplex PCR rounds that employed slightly modified ARM-PCR. Each of the first two PCR rounds ran approximately 11 cycles with TRBV1-TRBV30 forward and C-beta reverse primers. TCRdb processed the multiplex PCR reads anew with MiXCR; each CDR3 protein has one entry. The data hold 250,000 to 400,000 distinct CDR3 sequences, with roughly two thirds observed a single time. Specimen: peripheral blood. The receptors were gathered from a man aged 35-49 years with primary liver carcinoma and hepatitis B virus infection.

The V and J genes are TRBV10-3 and TRBJ2-1; 13 positions agree with TRBD2. Per the germline V gene, CDR1 is ENHRY and CDR2 is SYGVKD. J lost 8 bases, V lost 3 bases, and 10 bases had no gene match. This CDR3 has 17 amino acids. Here the CDR3 reads CAISETSGRAQSYEQFF. The CDR3 DNA is TGTGCCATCAGTGAAACTAGCGGGAGGGCCCAAAGTTATGAGCAGTTCTTC.

Worth noting for this clonotype: A much larger clone sits a single nucleotide away, making a read error possible. The rearrangement joins TRBV6-1 to TRBJ2-7, with D possibly TRBD1 on 5 matching bases. The CDR3 is 12 amino acids. Germline CDR1 MNHNS, CDR2 SASEGT. V lost 8 bases to trimming and J lost 4 bases, with 12 bases between them. For the CDR3, the DNA is TGTGCCAGCGACGCTGACAGATACGAGCAGTACTTC. This codes for CASDADRYEQYF.

Notes on this clonotype: At one of its ends the junction is not consistent with the germline gene, which may arise from a read error. This chain joins TRBV6-5 and TRBJ2-1; maybe TRBD1 (6 bases). Germline V gene lookup returns CDR1 MNHEY and CDR2 SVGAGI. This CDR3 is 14 amino acids long. The CDR3: CGSSADRAYNEQFF. In DNA form, the CDR3 reads TGTGGCAGCAGTGCGGACAGAGCCTACAACGAGCAGTTCTTC.

With respect to this clonotype: The conserved final phenylalanine or tryptophan is absent from the CDR3, which likely points to a read error. The chain carries TRBV6-2 or TRBV6-3 and TRBJ2-1; TRBD2 matches at 8 bases. CDR1 and CDR2 from the germline V gene are MNHEY and SVGEGT. V lost 6 bases to trimming and J lost 6 bases; unmatched junction nucleotides: 13. The CDR3 runs to 16 residues. The CDR3 here is CASRRDGLAIGNEQFI. For the CDR3, the DNA is TGTGCCAGCAGGCGGGATGGACTAGCAATCGGCAATGAGCAGTTCATC.

With regard to this clonotype: Possible read error: a much larger clone is one base away. The chain carries TRBV6-1 and TRBJ1-5; D gene ambiguous. This CDR3 has 16 amino acids. Germline assignment: CDR1 MNHNS and CDR2 SASEGT. V was cut by 4 bases and J by 6 bases, with 19 bases left in between. CDR3 sequence reads: CASSGAGWGDIQPQHF. As DNA, the CDR3 is TGTGCCAGCAGTGGGGCCGGGTGGGGTGACATTCAGCCCCAGCATTTT.

With respect to this clonotype: An end of the junction does not agree with germline; a read error may underlie this. The V call is TRBV28, the J call TRBJ1-6; a weak D match, TRBD1 (6 bases). Germline lookup yields CDR1 MDHEN and CDR2 SYDVKM. The CDR3 totals 14 residues. The CDR3 is CTSSLGRGKSPLHF. CDR3 bases: TGTACCAGCAGTTTGGGCAGGGGAAAGTCACCCCTCCACTTT.

This clonotype came up many times. The rearrangement links TRBV4-1 to TRBJ2-1, with D unclear. V was shortened by 4 bases and J by 1 base, with 17 bases between the two germline ends. CDR3 length: 17 amino acids. From germline, CDR1 is MGHRA and CDR2 YSYEKL. The CDR3 protein is CASSPPDGRRSYNEQFF. In DNA, the CDR3 is TGCGCCAGCAGCCCTCCCGACGGGCGGCGATCCTACAATGAGCAGTTCTTC.

This clonotype is deemed medium-sized. This sequence joins TRBV29-1 and TRBJ2-7, with a possible D match to TRBD2 (5 bases). Germline V gene lookup returns CDR1 SQVTM and CDR2 ANQGSEA. Trimming pared 7 bases from V and 2 bases from J, leaving 12 bases between. This CDR3 comprises 12 residues. For the CDR3, the DNA is TGCAGCGCCTCGGATAGCGCCTACGAGCAGTACTTC. It codes for CSASDSAYEQYF.

This chain uses TRBV6-1 with TRBJ2-3; D not resolved. There are 12 residues in the CDR3. V dropped 2 bases and J dropped 8 bases, with 8 bases sitting between them. The germline V gene has CDR1 MNHNS and CDR2 SASEGT. This CDR3 is CASSEIGGTQYF. CDR3 nucleotide sequence: TGTGCCAGCAGTGAAATCGGTGGTACGCAGTATTTT.

A note on this clonotype: This may arise from a read error, as a much more abundant clone is one base away. The J gene is TRBJ2-1, the V gene TRBV5-4; 12 bases align to TRBD2. The V segment lost 4 bases and the J segment 12 bases; nucleotides outside the gene matches: 8. The CDR3 totals 14 residues. Germline CDR1 and CDR2: SGHNT and YYREEE (reference sequence). Here the CDR3 DNA reads TGTGCCAGCAGCCGACTAGCGGGAGTGGGAGGGCAGTTCTTC. It yields the protein CASSRLAGVGGQFF.

For this clonotype: The CDR3 ends on some other residue instead of the conserved phenylalanine or tryptophan, so this is likely a read error. The genes are TRBV6-5 and TRBJ2-7; 10 bases align to TRBD2. Germline V gene sequence: CDR1 MNHEY, CDR2 SVGAGI. The CDR3 spans 15 residues. After removal of 5 bases from V and 4 bases from J, the junction contained 8 bases not matched to a gene. CDR3 bases: TGTGCCAGCAGTCCGGCAGCGGGAGGGCCTTACGAGCAGTACTTA. Residues: CASSPAAGGPYEQYL.

On this clonotype: The junction does not match germline at one end; this may be a read error. Here the CDR3 DNA reads TGTGCCAGCGGCCAAGAACCGTCAGATACGCAGTATTTT. Its translation: CASGQEPSDTQYF. This chain connects TRBV14 to TRBJ2-3, with D uncertain. The length of the CDR3 is 13 residues. CDR1 and CDR2 (germline): SGHDN, FVKESK.

About this clonotype itself: Its ends do not fully match the called genes, so a read error is possible. The DNA for the CDR3 is TGTGGCAGCAGCTCTCCCTGGACAGGGAGGGATGAGCAGTTCTTC. Encoded protein: CGSSSPWTGRDEQFF. The V and J genes are TRBV7-9 and TRBJ2-1, with D maybe TRBD1 (8 bases). This CDR3 is 15 amino acids long. The V gene's germline CDR1 is SEHNR and CDR2 FQNEAQ (reference sequence).

By proportion, this clonotype is medium-sized (0.01 to 0.1%). For the CDR3, the DNA is TGTGCCAGCAGCTTAAGGACAGGGCCGGGGAATGAGCAGTTCTTC. Amino acid sequence: CASSLRTGPGNEQFF. The chain carries TRBV11-2 and TRBJ2-1; 8 nucleotides match TRBD1. CDR1 and CDR2 from the germline V gene are SGHAT and FQNNGV. Trimming took 2 bases from V and 7 from J; bases not matched to a gene: 7. The CDR3 totals 15 residues.

A word on this clonotype: This may be a read error: a much more frequent sequence differs by one nucleotide. Written as DNA, the CDR3 is TGCGCCAGCAGCCGAGTCCCAAACAATGAGCAGTTCTTC. It is translated as CASSRVPNNEQFF. The chain employs TRBV4-3 and TRBJ2-1, with unresolved D. CDR1 is LGHNA and CDR2 is YSLEER in the germline V gene. The CDR3 loop spans 13 amino acids. Between the trimmed V and J ends, which lost 4 bases and 5 bases, there was a span of 9 bases.

With respect to this clonotype: One end of the junction varies from germline; a read error may be responsible. J is TRBJ1-6 and V is TRBV11-1; D is perhaps TRBD1 (5 bases). Germline loops: CDR1 SGHAT, CDR2 FQDESV (reference sequence). The CDR3 is made up of 19 amino acids. DNA of the CDR3: TGTGCCGGCAGCTCGTCCGCATCCGGGGCAGGGTTCCATAATTCACCCCTCCACTTT. Its translation is CAGSSSASGAGFHNSPLHF.

Of note for this clonotype: At one end, the junction sequence differs from germline, possibly due to a read error. The rearrangement links TRBV11-2 to TRBJ2-7, with unresolved D. Per the germline V gene, CDR1 is SGHAT and CDR2 is FQNNGV. This CDR3 comprises 14 residues. The CDR3 loop reads CASSLTDGTYEQYF. CDR3 bases: TGTGCGAGCAGCTTAACCGACGGAACCTACGAGCAGTACTTC. The entire variable domain, with the rest obtained from reference TRBV11-2 and TRBJ2-7, is as follows: EAGVAQSPRYKIIEKRQSVAFWCNPISGHATLYWYQQILGQGPKLLIQFQNNGVVDDSQLPKDRFSAERLKGVDSTLKIQPAKLEDSAVYLCASSLTDGTYEQYFGPGTRLTVT.

In its sample, this clonotype was seen many times. The chain employs TRBV4-2 and TRBJ2-6; D is unclear. Germline V gene sequence: CDR1 LGHNA, CDR2 YNFKEQ. The CDR3 is 15 residues long. V was cut by 0 bases and J by 0 bases, with 3 bases left in between. The CDR3 sequence: CASSQDDSGANVLTF. CDR3 nucleotide sequence: TGTGCCAGCAGCCAAGATGACTCTGGGGCCAACGTCCTGACTTTC.

In its sample, this clonotype was seen many times. V gene TRBV11-2 combines with J gene TRBJ2-5; D is ambiguous. The CDR3 contains 12 residues. Trimming removed 4 bases from V and 5 bases from J, with 8 bases in between. Per the germline V gene, CDR1 is SGHAT and CDR2 is FQNNGV. The CDR3 DNA sequence: TGTGCCAGCAGCTCATTGGAGGAGACCCAGTACTTC. It is translated as CASSSLEETQYF.

There are a few counts of this clonotype. The V and J genes are TRBV7-9 and TRBJ2-3; 11 positions match TRBD2. In germline, CDR1 is SEHNR, CDR2 FQNEAQ (reference sequence). CDR3 size: 15 residues. J gave up 0 bases and V 5 bases, and 1 base lay outside the gene matches. In DNA, the CDR3 is TGTGCCAGCAGCCGGACTAGCGGGAGCACAGATACGCAGTATTTT. Protein product: CASSRTSGSTDTQYF. Full variable domain (outside the CDR3, taken from reference TRBV7-9 and TRBJ2-3): DTGVSQNPRHKITKRGQNVTFRCDPISEHNRLYWYRQTLGQGPEFLTYFQNEAQLEKSRLLSDRFSAERPKGSFSTLEIQRTEQGDSAMYLCASSRTSGSTDTQYFGPGTRLTVL.

In regard to this clonotype: This clone may be a read error of a much larger clone one base away. DNA for the CDR3: TGTGCCAGCAGCCAGGATACAGGGATCTACACTGAAACTTTCTTT. Protein sequence: CASSQDTGIYTETFF. V usage is TRBV14 and J usage is TRBJ1-1; TRBD1 is a possible D gene (6 bases). The germline V gene has CDR1 SGHDN and CDR2 FVKESK. There are 15 residues in the CDR3.

A note on this clonotype: One junction end does not reproduce the germline sequence, and a read error may be involved. The genes are TRBV5-4 and TRBJ1-4; D gene unclear. This CDR3 is 14 amino acids long. CDR1 SGHNT and CDR2 YYREEE come from the germline V gene (reference sequence). The CDR3 DNA reads TGTGCCGGCAGCTTCGAGCGGACTAATGAAAAACTGTTTTTT. The encoded protein is CAGSFERTNEKLFF.